This T cell receptor (beta chain) was sequenced for a study of radiation and T cells in renal cell carcinoma. Treatment meaning: 15 Gy SBRT to primary tumor, nephrectomy 4 weeks later. TCRdb's table, derived via immunoSEQ multiplex PCR, lists solely in-frame clones and lacks some. Among almost 9,500 clones listed, roughly 59% were seen once. The CDR3 consists of 17 residues. V was shortened by 2 bases and J by 6 bases, with 19 bases between the two germline ends. The germline gives CDR1 SGHTA, CDR2 FQGNSA. This clone was seen a single time. The V call is TRBV7-2, the J call TRBJ2-2, with a tentative D call TRBD1 (6 bases). The source material was tumor tissue, sampled from a patient whose treatment included radiotherapy and nephrectomy. The receptor was derived from a woman aged 45-65 years with renal cell carcinoma. In nucleotides, the CDR3 is TGTGCCAGCAGCTTATCAACAGGGTTAGAAGGGTCCGGGGAGCTGTTTTTT. Its translation: CASSLSTGLEGSGELFF.